The 15 T cell receptor beta chains below were found in one sample sequenced in a study of cytomegalovirus exposure and HLA in healthy donors. Primers for the PCR totalled 60 Vbeta and 13 Jbeta. Measured with immunoSEQ multiplex PCR; TCRdb has only the in-frame clones, and not every one. The sample includes about 140,000 clones, just over 70% of them seen just once. The sample was PBMCs. The receptors here all came from a woman younger than 45 in good health and CMV-seronegative.

This clone was observed once. In nucleotides, the CDR3 is TGCGCCAGCAGCCAATGGGTACAGGGGGTTAATGAAAAACTGTTTTTT. Residues: CASSQWVQGVNEKLFF. The genes are TRBV4-1 and TRBJ1-4, with 8 bases aligning to TRBD1. Germline CDR1 reads MGHRA; CDR2 reads YSYEKL. The junction had 6 bases not matched to a gene; V was cut back by 2 bases and J by 4 bases. The CDR3 length is 16 residues.

The chain is built from TRBV11-3 and TRBJ2-2, with 8 bases identical to TRBD2. Trimming at V came to 5 bases and at J to 7 bases, leaving 15 bases not matched to a gene. CDR1 is SGHNT and CDR2 is YENEEA in the germline V gene. CDR3 length: 17 amino acids. The CDR3 coding sequence is TGTGCCAGCAGCCCCAGGACCCGGACTAGCTTCGGCGGGGAGCTGTTTTTT. Translation: CASSPRTRTSFGGELFF.

This clone showed up just a few times. This sequence joins TRBV5-6 and TRBJ1-2; 7 bases fit TRBD1. Germline assignment: CDR1 SGHDT and CDR2 YYEEEE. Trimming cost V 2 bases and J 5 bases; bases outside gene matches: 9. The CDR3 is 15 amino acids. CDR3 in DNA: TGTGCCAGCAGCTTAGATCAGGGGGTCGGGTATGGCTACACCTTC. This sequence encodes CASSLDQGVGYGYTF. The full variable domain, its missing parts supplied by reference TRBV5-6 and TRBJ1-2, is DAGVTQSPTHLIKTRGQQVTLRCSPKSGHDTVSWYQQALGQGPQFIFQYYEEEERQRGNFPDRFSGHQFPNYSSELNVNALLLGDSALYLCASSLDQGVGYGYTFGSGTRLTVV.

The V gene is TRBV27, the J gene TRBJ2-7; 8 positions match TRBD1. The ends lost 2 bases at V and 2 bases at J; junction bases unmatched: 2. Germline CDR1 reads MNHEY; CDR2 reads SMNVEV (reference sequence). The CDR3 sequence is 14 residues long. The CDR3 reads CASSLTGGPYEQYV. DNA of the CDR3: TGTGCCAGCAGTTTAACAGGGGGGCCCTACGAGCAGTACGTC.

The chain couples TRBV27 to TRBJ1-6; D remains unclear. Germline values: CDR1 MNHEY, CDR2 SMNVEV (reference sequence). Trimming pared 3 bases from V and 9 bases from J, leaving 15 bases between. The CDR3 length is 15 residues. CDR3 DNA sequence: TGTGCCAGCAGTTTCCAGCCCGCGCCGGGTTCACCCCTCCACTTT. Translating it yields CASSFQPAPGSPLHF.

The chain has TRBV4-1 and TRBJ2-7; 9 bases fit TRBD2. The J segment lost 3 bases and the V segment lost 1 base, leaving 7 bases of the junction unmatched. Looked up from germline, CDR1 is MGHRA and CDR2 is YSYEKL. The CDR3 has 16 residues. In DNA form, the CDR3 reads TGCGCCAGCAGCCAAGTAGGGGGTAGCGGGAGCTACGAGCAGTACTTC. Translated: CASSQVGGSGSYEQYF.

This clone came up a few times. V gene TRBV28 combines with J gene TRBJ2-4; TRBD2 matches 14 bases. Germline trimming cut 2 bases from V and 5 bases from J; bases unmatched to any gene: 5. The germline V gene has CDR1 MDHEN and CDR2 SYDVKM. This CDR3 is built from 17 residues. This chain's CDR3 is CASSLRLAGGLQNIQYF. The CDR3 bases are TGTGCCAGCAGTTTACGACTAGCGGGGGGGCTACAAAACATTCAGTACTTC.

The chain recombines TRBV5-1 with TRBJ2-1; TRBD2 agrees at 13 bases. The CDR3 is 15 amino acids. Per germline, CDR1 SGHRS and CDR2 YFSETQ. The ends lost 2 bases at V and 7 bases at J; junction bases unmatched: 3. In DNA form, the CDR3 reads TGCGCCAGCAGCTTCTCGACTAGCGGGAGGAATGAGCAGTTCTTC. This gives the protein CASSFSTSGRNEQFF. The full variable domain, with the rest looked up from reference TRBV5-1 and TRBJ2-1, is KAGVTQTPRYLIKTRGQQVTLSCSPISGHRSVSWYQQTPGQGLQFLFEYFSETQRNKGNFPGRFSGRQFSNSRSEMNVSTLELGDSALYLCASSFSTSGRNEQFFGPGTRLTVL.

The sample holds a few counts of this clone. The rearrangement uses TRBV6-5 and TRBJ1-6; no clear D. Trimming removed 0 bases at V and 8 bases at J, with 11 bases between. The CDR3 spans 15 residues. Germline-derived CDR1 and CDR2 are MNHEY and SVGAGI. CDR3 sequence (DNA): TGTGCCAGCAGTTACTCGAGGCTGAACGATTCACCCCTCCACTTT. It translates to CASSYSRLNDSPLHF.

The chain employs TRBV4-1 and TRBJ2-3; D gene unclear. The germline V and J ends were trimmed by 4 bases and 0 bases, with 11 bases remaining between them. The V gene's germline CDR1 is MGHRA and CDR2 YSYEKL. The CDR3 has 15 amino acids. CDR3 loop: CASSLVTTSTDTQYF. CDR3 DNA: TGCGCCAGCAGCCTCGTTACTACTAGCACAGATACGCAGTATTTT.

This clone was counted between two and nine times. This chain links TRBV13 with TRBJ2-1; TRBD2 might be the D (5 bases). V lost 1 base and J 1 base, leaving 8 bases between the germline ends. CDR3 length: 15 residues. The germline CDR1 and CDR2 sequences are PRHDT and FYEKMQ (reference sequence). The CDR3, as DNA: TGTGCCAGCAGCTTAGACCCGGGGTCCTACAATGAGCAGTTCTTC. Translation gives CASSLDPGSYNEQFF.

The genes are TRBV7-2 and TRBJ2-3; D is perhaps TRBD2 (5 bases). The V end lost 3 bases, the J end lost 2 bases, and 12 bases lay between the germline ends. The CDR3 totals 15 residues. Per the germline V gene, CDR1 is SGHTA and CDR2 is FQGNSA. This CDR3 reads CASSLRWESTDTQYF. The CDR3 coding sequence is TGTGCCAGCAGCTTGAGGTGGGAGTCCACAGATACGCAGTATTTT.

As to this clone: The junction departs from germline at one end; a sequencing error may be responsible. This chain links TRBV7-9 with TRBJ2-5; weak D call: TRBD2 (5 bases). The germline CDR1 and CDR2 sequences are SEHNR and FQNEAQ (reference sequence). The CDR3 consists of 14 residues. In DNA form, the CDR3 reads TGTTCCAGCAGCTTAAGTTTACAGCGGGAGACCCAGTACTTC. Translating gives CSSSLSLQRETQYF. The full variable domain, with the rest looked up from reference TRBV7-9 and TRBJ2-5, is DTGVSQNPRHKITKRGQNVTFRCDPISEHNRLYWYRQTLGQGPEFLTYFQNEAQLEKSRLLSDRFSAERPKGSFSTLEIQRTEQGDSAMYLCSSSLSLQRETQYFGPGTRLLVL.

This clone was counted between two and nine times. J is TRBJ1-3 and V is TRBV6-1; unclear D gene. This CDR3 is built from 13 residues. The germline V gene has CDR1 MNHNS and CDR2 SASEGT. The V end was cut by 11 bases, the J end by 2 bases, with 13 bases between. The CDR3 nucleotides read TGTGCCTGTCAGCGGGTAACTGGAAACACCATATATTTT. It specifies CACQRVTGNTIYF.

As concerns this clone: In the same sample, other DNA sequences code for this CDR3. The chain is built from TRBV9 and TRBJ2-2; 7 positions agree with TRBD2. The CDR3 has 15 amino acids. V shed 0 bases, J shed 1 base, and the junction held 0 bases outside the gene matches. CDR1 is SGDLS, CDR2 YYNGEE, per germline. The CDR3 DNA follows: TGTGCCAGCAGCGTAGGGGGGGGGAACACCGGGGAGCTGTTTTTT. Translation: CASSVGGGNTGELFF.